A single sample gave rise to the 26 T cell receptor beta chains below, sequenced in a study of blood T cell repertoires in COVID-19. The protocol was immunoSEQ multiplex PCR, while the TCRdb copy is restricted to in-frame clones and leaves out a portion. This sample carries 140,000 to 150,000 clones, around 80% of them seen once, and the ten largest clones take approximately 6%. The sequenced material came from PBMCs or T cells enriched from blood (not recorded which). The receptors stem from a woman between 45 and 65 years old who had recovered from COVID-19.

The V call is TRBV5-4, the J call TRBJ1-2; the D is unclear. V shed 2 bases and J shed 8 bases, with 13 bases lying between them. CDR1 SGHNT and CDR2 YYREEE come from the germline V gene (reference sequence). This CDR3 contains 13 residues. This CDR3 reads CASSFMQAGGYTF. CDR3 DNA sequence: TGTGCCAGCAGCTTTATGCAGGCGGGCGGCTACACCTTC.

This rearrangement joins TRBV6-5 to TRBJ2-2; D gene ambiguous. This CDR3 region has 14 residues. V lost 8 bases to trimming and J lost 0 bases, with 10 bases between them. Germline V lookup: CDR1 MNHEY, CDR2 SVGAGI. CDR3 coding DNA: TGTGCCAGCTCGTTGGCGGCGAACACCGGGGAGCTGTTTTTT. It codes for CASSLAANTGELFF.

The chain joins TRBV5-6 to TRBJ2-1; 9 bases are a match to TRBD1. The CDR3 sequence is 16 residues long. The germline V gene encodes CDR1 SGHDT and CDR2 YYEEEE. V gave up 2 bases and J gave up 5 bases; unmatched junction bases: 8. CDR3: CASSLRQGVLNNEQFF. CDR3 coding DNA: TGTGCCAGCAGCTTAAGACAGGGGGTTCTTAACAATGAGCAGTTCTTC.

The chain couples TRBV3-1 (or the pseudogene TRBV3-2) to TRBJ1-2; D is undetermined. There are 12 residues in the CDR3. Germline assignment: CDR1 LGHDT and CDR2 YNNKEL (reference sequence). The ends were cut back, 1 base at V and 7 bases at J, with 7 bases in the middle. CDR3 sequence (DNA): TGTGCCAGCAGCCAAGGATCTACTGGCTACACCTTC. Translated, it gives CASSQGSTGYTF.

The V call is TRBV28, the J call TRBJ1-4; TRBD1 might be the D (6 bases). CDR1 and CDR2 from the germline V gene are MDHEN and SYDVKM. V dropped 3 bases and J dropped 7 bases, with 9 bases sitting between them. This CDR3 is built from 13 residues. The CDR3 DNA is TGTGCCAGCAGTTTGTCAGGGGCTGAAAAACTGTTTTTT. It specifies CASSLSGAEKLFF.

V and J are TRBV6-5 and TRBJ1-2; 10 nucleotides match TRBD1. V lost 4 bases, J lost 2 bases, and 7 bases stayed unmatched. CDR1 is MNHEY and CDR2 is SVGAGI in the germline V gene. This CDR3 comprises 16 residues. This chain's CDR3 is CASSSGQGLENYGYTF. CDR3 DNA sequence: TGTGCCAGCAGTTCGGGACAGGGGCTCGAAAACTATGGCTACACCTTC.

The chain carries TRBV13 and TRBJ2-2; 7 bases line up with TRBD1. CDR1 and CDR2 (germline): PRHDT, FYEKMQ (reference sequence). Losses at the gene ends were 1 base for V and 1 base for J; bases not matched to a gene: 0. The CDR3 covers 15 residues. The CDR3 reads CASSLDRGNTGELFF. DNA of the CDR3: TGTGCCAGCAGCTTAGACAGGGGGAACACCGGGGAGCTGTTTTTT.

The rearrangement joins TRBV29-1 to TRBJ1-2, with 10 bases lining up with TRBD1. This CDR3 contains 15 residues. V lost 3 bases to trimming and J lost 3 bases; unmatched junction nucleotides: 7. Germline V gives CDR1 SQVTM, CDR2 ANQGSEA. The CDR3 bases are TGCAGCGTTGAGCGGGACAGGGGATATTACTATGGCTACACCTTC. As protein: CSVERDRGYYYGYTF.

The chain combines TRBV27 with TRBJ1-5, with TRBD1 identical over 7 bases. Trimming at V came to 5 bases and at J to 4 bases, leaving 14 bases not matched to a gene. In germline, CDR1 is MNHEY, CDR2 SMNVEV (reference sequence). The CDR3 is 17 amino acids. The CDR3 is CASSTQGGWGANQPQHF. As DNA, the CDR3 is TGTGCCAGCAGTACTCAGGGGGGTTGGGGTGCAAATCAGCCCCAGCATTTT.

The chain carries TRBV7-9 and TRBJ1-1; no firm D call. V was shortened by 6 bases and J by 0 bases, with 8 bases between the two germline ends. CDR1 and CDR2 from the germline V gene are SEHNR and FQNEAQ (reference sequence). This CDR3 is built from 13 residues. The CDR3 DNA is TGTGCCAGCAGGGAGCTTATGAACACTGAAGCTTTCTTT. Residues: CASRELMNTEAFF.

This clone appeared a few times. The chain is built from TRBV5-1 and TRBJ2-2, with 7 bases that match TRBD1. After removal of 5 bases from V and 1 base from J, the junction contained 5 bases not matched to a gene. The CDR3 runs 15 residues. Germline loops: CDR1 SGHRS, CDR2 YFSETQ. The CDR3 here is CASSPGQMNTGELFF. CDR3 sequence (DNA): TGCGCCAGCAGTCCGGGACAGATGAACACCGGGGAGCTGTTTTTT.

The genes are TRBV2 and TRBJ1-5; D perhaps matches TRBD1 (5 bases). This CDR3 contains 14 residues. The V end lost 1 base, the J end lost 9 bases, and 13 bases lay between the germline ends. CDR1 is SNHLY and CDR2 is FYNNEI in the germline V gene. This CDR3 is CASSEGQRGGPQHF. The CDR3 DNA follows: TGTGCCAGCAGTGAAGGACAGCGGGGTGGGCCCCAGCATTTT.

The chain couples TRBV15 to TRBJ1-2; 9 bases are shared with TRBD1. After removal of 1 base from V and 4 bases from J, the junction contained 7 bases not matched to a gene. The CDR3 is 16 residues long. CDR1 LNHNV and CDR2 YYDKDF come from the germline V gene (reference sequence). The CDR3 DNA reads TGTGCCACCAGCAGAGTTAGGGACAGGGCATCCTATGGCTACACCTTC. Residues: CATSRVRDRASYGYTF.

The chain combines TRBV19 with TRBJ1-6; D is undetermined. V lost 1 base, J lost 2 bases, and 12 bases lay in between. Germline CDR1 is LNHDA and CDR2 is SQIVND (reference sequence). The CDR3 is 17 amino acids. CDR3 in amino acids: CASSIVGAIAYNSPLHF. CDR3 bases: TGTGCCAGTAGTATAGTGGGCGCCATAGCCTATAATTCACCCCTCCACTTT.

The V call is TRBV6-5, the J call TRBJ2-1; TRBD1 matches at 7 bases. In germline, CDR1 is MNHEY, CDR2 SVGAGI. J gave up 6 bases and V 0 bases, and 8 bases lay outside the gene matches. CDR3 length equals 16 residues. CDR3 DNA: TGTGCCAGCAGTTACTCGAAAGGGGGCGCGGGCAATGAGCAGTTCTTC. This gives the protein CASSYSKGGAGNEQFF.

The J gene is TRBJ1-2, the V gene TRBV7-9; D is undetermined. The CDR3 spans 14 residues. V was trimmed by 1 base and J by 7 bases, leaving 13 bases between them. Germline lookup yields CDR1 SEHNR and CDR2 FQNEAQ (reference sequence). CDR3 DNA: TGTGCCAGCAGCTTAGAGGTCCCGGAGGCTGGCTACACCTTC. This gives the protein CASSLEVPEAGYTF.

This chain connects TRBV7-2 to TRBJ1-2; perhaps TRBD1 as D (6 bases). The V end was cut by 5 bases, the J end by 11 bases, with 15 bases between. Germline V gives CDR1 SGHTA, CDR2 FQGNSA. The CDR3 contains 12 residues. The CDR3 DNA reads as TGTGCCAGCAGCAATCCTCTACAGGGTTACACCTTC. It specifies CASSNPLQGYTF.

The gene calls are TRBV25-1 and TRBJ2-1; the match to TRBD1 covers 9 bases. Germline CDR1 and CDR2: MGHDK and SYGVNS. The CDR3 loop spans 15 amino acids. Unmatched junction bases numbered 6, after V lost 4 bases and J lost 5 bases. CDR3 residues: CASSGTGVVNNEQFF. The CDR3 nucleotides are TGTGCCAGCAGTGGGACAGGGGTAGTCAACAATGAGCAGTTCTTC.

This clone was found once. This chain links TRBV12-3 or TRBV12-4 with TRBJ2-7; D gene ambiguous. The CDR3 runs 13 residues. The germline V and J ends were trimmed by 0 bases and 3 bases, with 6 bases remaining between them. The CDR3 is CASSLAAVYEQYF. The CDR3 DNA follows: TGTGCCAGCAGTTTAGCGGCCGTCTACGAGCAGTACTTC.

The gene calls are TRBV10-3 and TRBJ1-1; no clear D gene. V was cut by 4 bases and J by 0 bases, with 12 bases left in between. The CDR3 runs 15 residues. Germline V CDR1 and CDR2: ENHRY, SYGVKD. CDR3 loop: CAISGGGRMNTEAFF. The CDR3 DNA is TGTGCCATCAGTGGTGGAGGGCGCATGAACACTGAAGCTTTCTTT.

This rearrangement joins TRBV10-1 to TRBJ2-1, with D perhaps TRBD1 (6 bases). Trimming took 6 bases from V and 8 from J, leaving 32 bases between them. CDR3 length: 19 amino acids. Looked up from germline, CDR1 is WNHNN and CDR2 is SYGVQD (reference sequence). The CDR3 nucleotides read TGCGCCAGCAGAGCTTTAATCAGGACCGGGACAAACCAAGGTGATGAGCAGTTCTTC. It codes for CASRALIRTGTNQGDEQFF.

V is TRBV7-8 and J is TRBJ2-2, with 11 bases fitting TRBD2. The CDR3 totals 15 residues. With V trimmed by 6 bases and J by 4 bases, 4 bases remained unmatched. Germline lookup yields CDR1 SGHVS and CDR2 FQNEAQ. CDR3 in amino acids: CASSSLAGGTGELFF. As DNA, the CDR3 is TGTGCCAGCAGTTCGCTAGCGGGGGGCACCGGGGAGCTGTTTTTT. The variable domain in full, with the rest retrieved from reference TRBV7-8 and TRBJ2-2, is GAGVSQSPRYKVAKRGQDVALRCDPISGHVSLFWYQQALGQGPEFLTYFQNEAQLDKSGLPSDRFFAERPEGSVSTLKIQRTQQEDSAVYLCASSSLAGGTGELFFGEGSRLTVL.

This clone was counted at least ten times. V is TRBV7-9 and J is TRBJ1-3; D might be TRBD1 (5 bases). The length of the CDR3 is 15 residues. Germline CDR1 reads SEHNR; CDR2 reads FQNEAQ (reference sequence). The germline V and J ends were trimmed by 4 bases and 2 bases, with 12 bases remaining between them. The CDR3 region has the DNA TGTGCCAGCAGCTCCGGGGGACCCCCTGGAAACACCATATATTTT. This translates into CASSSGGPPGNTIYF.

The J gene is TRBJ2-7, the V gene TRBV28; D call uncertain. The CDR3 has 12 amino acids. V was trimmed by 7 bases and J by 1 base, leaving 8 bases between them. From germline, CDR1 is MDHEN and CDR2 SYDVKM. CDR3 amino acids: CASNAVSYEQYF. CDR3 coding DNA: TGTGCCAGCAATGCAGTTTCCTACGAGCAGTACTTC.

This clone was seen only a few times. This chain uses TRBV29-1 with TRBJ1-1; D is perhaps TRBD1 (5 bases). Per germline, CDR1 SQVTM and CDR2 ANQGSEA. The CDR3 runs to 13 residues. Trimming took 0 bases from V and 6 from J, leaving 11 bases between them. Written as DNA, the CDR3 is TGCAGCGTTGAAGATTACCAGGGCTCTGAAGCTTTCTTT. This sequence encodes CSVEDYQGSEAFF.

V and J are TRBV10-3 and TRBJ2-1; the match to TRBD2 covers 12 bases. There are 15 residues in the CDR3. Germline-derived CDR1 and CDR2 are ENHRY and SYGVKD. V shed 10 bases, J shed 6 bases, and the junction held 10 bases outside the gene matches. The CDR3 sequence is CATELGTSGLNEQFF. CDR3 sequence (DNA): TGTGCCACGGAGCTAGGGACTAGCGGGCTCAATGAGCAGTTCTTC.